This is a list of T cell receptor beta chains from one sample in a study of control samples from healthy donors and cancer patients. Measured with immunoSEQ multiplex PCR; TCRdb has only the in-frame clones, and not every one. Here the sample spans roughly 150,000 clones, over 90% being singletons. Material for sequencing was blood. Every receptor here comes from a man between 50 and 59 years old in good health. Both conserved end residues are part of each CDR3. A D gene is named only where the DNA matches it firmly. Clone size appears in some rows only: once, few, many, or a class for an expanded clone.

>TRBJ2-5|.|TRBV5-1|TRBD2
TGCGCCAGCAGCTCCGCGACTAGCGGGAGGCGGGCGGAGACCCAGTACTTC
CASSSATSGRRAETQYF
>TRBJ1-3|.|TRBV9|.
TGTGCCAGCAGCGTAGCGGACGTAAGAACCTCTGGAAACACCATATATTTT
CASSVADVRTSGNTIYF
>TRBJ1-4|.|TRBV4-1|.
TGCGCCAGCAGCGGCACCGGGACTCAGAATGAAAAACTGTTTTTT
CASSGTGTQNEKLFF
>TRBJ1-4|few|TRBV7-9|TRBD1
TGTGCCAGCAGCCAAGGACAGGGGGTTTATGAAAAACTGTTTTTT
CASSQGQGVYEKLFF
>TRBJ2-7|few|TRBV15|.
TGTGCCACCAGCAGAGACTACACCTCCTACGAGCAGTACTTC
CATSRDYTSYEQYF
>TRBJ1-1|.|TRBV5-1|TRBD1
TGCGCCAGCAGCTTGAGACAGGGCTCGGCCACTGAAGCTTTCTTT
CASSLRQGSATEAFF
>TRBJ1-6|.|TRBV6-6|.
TGTGCCAGCAGTTACTCGAGCCAGATTAATTCACCCCTCCACTTT
CASSYSSQINSPLHF
>TRBJ2-1|.|TRBV18|TRBD2
TGTGCCAGCTCACCTACTAGCGGGAACAATGAGCAGTTCTTC
CASSPTSGNNEQFF
>TRBJ2-1|.|TRBV5-1|TRBD2
TGCGCCAGCAGCCAACGGCCTCCTAGCGGAGGGCAAAATGAGCAGTTCTTC
CASSQRPPSGGQNEQFF
>TRBJ1-2|.|TRBV28|.
TGTGCCAGCAGTTTGAAGGGTTATGGCTACACCTTC
CASSLKGYGYTF
>TRBJ2-7|.|TRBV3-1/TRBV3-2|TRBD2
TGTGCCAGCAGCCTATATAGCGGGAGCTACGAGCAGTACTTC
CASSLYSGSYEQYF
>TRBJ1-1|once|TRBV28|.
TGTGCCAGCAGTTTATATGCAGAGAACACTGAAGCTTTCTTT
CASSLYAENTEAFF
>TRBJ2-7|.|TRBV12-3/TRBV12-4|TRBD2
TGTGCCAGCAAGTTGGCGGGAGGCTACGAGCAGTACTTC
CASKLAGGYEQYF
>TRBJ2-1|.|TRBV6-5|TRBD1
TGTGCCAGCACGGCCGGACAGGGATACAATGAGCAGTTCTTC
CASTAGQGYNEQFF
>TRBJ2-3|.|TRBV2|.
TGTGCCAGCAGTGCAAGGACTAGCACAGATACGCAGTATTTT
CASSARTSTDTQYF
>TRBJ2-1|.|TRBV7-3|TRBD2
TGTGCCAGCAGCTTAACGACGGGAGGGCTGAATGAGCAGTTCTTC
CASSLTTGGLNEQFF
>TRBJ1-5|.|TRBV27|.
TGTGCCAGCAGTTGGGGGACTGATAGCAATCAGCCCCAGCATTTT
CASSWGTDSNQPQHF
>TRBJ2-3|.|TRBV18|.
TGTGCCAGCTCCCTCCGGTGGGCAGGGCCCAACACAGATACGCAGTATTTT
CASSLRWAGPNTDTQYF
>TRBJ2-7|.|TRBV13|TRBD1
TGTGCCAGCAGCTTAGGCGACAGGGAGAACGAGCAGTACTTC
CASSLGDRENEQYF
>TRBJ2-3|.|TRBV14|.
TGTGCCAGCAGCGAGAGAGGAGGTTGGTTTGTGACAGATACGCAGTATTTT
CASSERGGWFVTDTQYF
>TRBJ2-7|.|TRBV14|.
TGTGCCAGCAGCCAAGAATGGGGGGGCAGGGCCGAGCAGTACTTC
CASSQEWGGRAEQYF
>TRBJ2-6|once|TRBV9|.
TGTGCCAGCAGCGTAGTTGGGGCTGGGGCCAACGTCCTGACTTTC
CASSVVGAGANVLTF
>TRBJ1-2|.|TRBV5-1|TRBD1
TGCGCCAGCAGCTTGGCCGGGGCGGGACAGCTCTATGGCTACACCTTC
CASSLAGAGQLYGYTF
>TRBJ2-1|.|TRBV5-1|TRBD2
TGCGCCAGCAGTTTCACTAGCGGGTACGTGAATGAGCAGTTCTTC
CASSFTSGYVNEQFF
>TRBJ1-3|.|TRBV7-3|.
TGTGCCAGCAGCTTAACAGGGGGTGGAAACACCATATATTTT
CASSLTGGGNTIYF
>TRBJ2-5|.|TRBV6-1|.
TGTGCCAGCAGTGAAGAGGGTAGGGAGACCCAGTACTTC
CASSEEGRETQYF
>TRBJ2-3|.|TRBV6-1|TRBD2
TGTGCCAGCAGTGAAGCTTGGACTAGCCCGTTGCGCACAGATACGCAGTATTTT
CASSEAWTSPLRTDTQYF